This TCR beta chain was captured in a study of early T cells in non-severe SARS-CoV-2 infection. Across the whole study: Unsorted whole blood bulk RNA was sequenced, with unpaired chains. Findings and limits, study-wide: There was a bias toward anti-spike CD8 responses in VDJdb matching, which missed private and CD4 specificities.

This clonotype was seen many times. No antigen is known for it. MiXCR, run by TCRdb on the 5' RACE reads, gives a single entry per CDR3 protein. Of some 82,000 distinct CDR3 sequences in the sample, roughly 12% were seen once. There are 11 residues in the CDR3. The V gene lost 3 bases and the J gene lost 14 bases, with 11 bases spanning the gap. This receptor was obtained from an adult who was a healthcare worker with PCR-confirmed SARS-CoV-2 infection or an uninfected control (not recorded which). The V and J genes are TRBV12-3 or TRBV12-4 and TRBJ2-1; D perhaps matches TRBD2 (5 bases). The sequenced material came from whole blood. The CDR3 nucleotides read TGTGCCAGCAGTTTGTCCGGGATTAAGTTCTTC. Protein sequence: CASSLSGIKFF.